These T cell receptor beta chains were read from a single sample in a study of blood T cell repertoires in COVID-19. Libraries were prepared by immunoSEQ multiplex PCR; TCRdb keeps only in-frame clonotypes and omits some of them. The repertoire holds about 300,000 clones, with 89% as singletons. The sequencing input was peripheral blood. All receptors come from a man aged 18 to 29 who had recovered from COVID-19. The conserved cysteine and the conserved F or W are not part of the CDR3 here. Clone sizes are given selectively: once, few, many, or a class where the clone is expanded.

>14|-|TRBV6-2/TRBV6-3
ASTPLGLANSREQY
>13|-|TRBV5-5
ASSPTGQYNQPQH
>14|-|TRBV28
ASSPGGRDSNQPQH
>11|-|TRBV19
ASSMRGYTEAF
>13|-|TRBV24-1
ATSGSTDSYNEQF
>12|-|TRBV3-1/TRBV3-2
ASRKTESNYGYT
>14|-|TRBV27
ASSLGQPGGGYEQY
>14|-|TRBV19
ASSIRVGALEQPQH
>11|-|TRBV18
ASSSGDSYEQY
>12|-|TRBV6-5
ASSSRDMNTEAF
>12|-|TRBV7-9
ASSPTGGLYGYT
>11|-|TRBV2
ASSGRGYNEQF
>12|-|TRBV19
ASSTTGVLGEQY
>14|-|TRBV9
ASSVDPGINTGELF
>16|-|TRBV6-2/TRBV6-3
ASSYFNSGQGGNQPQH
>10|-|TRBV3-1/TRBV3-2
ASSRGGDTQY
>14|-|TRBV3-1/TRBV3-2
ASSTSSGGTNEKLF
>13|-|TRBV11-1
ASSLGGVMNTEAF
>12|-|TRBV7-9
ASSPGPGNYGYT
>15|few|TRBV7-3
ASSYGTSGPNTGELF
>10|-|TRBV7-2
ASSSDTGELF
>14|few|TRBV4-2
ASSQEGGSMNTEAF
>12|-|TRBV7-2
ASSLGSRGTEAF
>13|-|TRBV2
ASSESQENSYEQY
>15|-|TRBV2
ASSGDRSYATNEKLF
>11|-|TRBV2
ASGDRGQMGAF
>12|-|TRBV13
ASSFGTPTHEQY
>13|-|TRBV6-5
ASRLDRLSNSPLH
>12|-|TRBV7-9
ASSSTGTQHEQY
>9|-|TRBV29-1
SVGQSYEQY
>12|once|TRBV11-3
ASSLGGPPDTQY
>11|once|TRBV18
ASSPSGWDGYT
>13|-|TRBV5-1
ASSSGQQGLYEQY
>13|-|TRBV9
ASSVSRIGNTEAF
>12|-|TRBV24-1
ATSDHDRLYGYT
>13|-|TRBV4-1
ASSTGTTIRYGYT
>12|-|TRBV2
ASTNDRATDTQY
>10|-|TRBV6-5
ASRGGYETQY
>14|-|TRBV4-1
ASSQEGGASNQPQH